The clone carrying this TCR beta chain was counted a single time. Antigen: not known. These data belong to a study of OX40 agonist ivuxolimab in advanced cancers. As for the study in general: A diagnosis of hepatocellular carcinoma, melanoma, renal cell or head and neck cancer was present in dose-escalation patients. Past anti-PD-1, anti-PD-L1 or anti-CTLA-4 therapy was accepted, and 30% to 50% had received some.

Blood draws occurred at baseline, cycle 4 day 1, and cycle 7 day 1. Per the germline V gene, CDR1 is KGHSH and CDR2 is LQKENI. This CDR3 is 15 amino acids long. The ends were cut back, 3 bases at V and 8 bases at J, with 19 bases in the middle. Overall study findings and caveats: Among T cells, CD8+ cells averaged more expanded clones than CD4+ cells.

TCRdb keeps only in-frame clones here, not all; method: immunoSEQ multiplex PCR. This table holds some 44,000 clones, 70% to 90% found once. This chain joins TRBV18 and TRBJ1-2; D might be TRBD1 (6 bases). The receptor comes from an adult with an advanced solid tumor such as melanoma, head and neck, liver or kidney cancer. The input for sequencing was CD4+ or CD8+ T cells sorted from blood, taken in a trial of the OX40 agonist ivuxolimab. In DNA form, the CDR3 reads TGTGCCAGCTCACCGGCGCCGGGTGCAGGGACAGGCTACACCTTC. This translates into CASSPAPGAGTGYTF. The full variable domain, in which reference TRBV18 and TRBJ1-2 provide the parts outside the CDR3, is NAGVMQNPRHLVRRRGQEARLRCSPMKGHSHVYWYRQLPEEGLKFMVYLQKENIIDESGMPKERFSAEFPKEGPSILRIQQVVRGDSAAYFCASSPAPGAGTGYTFGSGTRLTVV.